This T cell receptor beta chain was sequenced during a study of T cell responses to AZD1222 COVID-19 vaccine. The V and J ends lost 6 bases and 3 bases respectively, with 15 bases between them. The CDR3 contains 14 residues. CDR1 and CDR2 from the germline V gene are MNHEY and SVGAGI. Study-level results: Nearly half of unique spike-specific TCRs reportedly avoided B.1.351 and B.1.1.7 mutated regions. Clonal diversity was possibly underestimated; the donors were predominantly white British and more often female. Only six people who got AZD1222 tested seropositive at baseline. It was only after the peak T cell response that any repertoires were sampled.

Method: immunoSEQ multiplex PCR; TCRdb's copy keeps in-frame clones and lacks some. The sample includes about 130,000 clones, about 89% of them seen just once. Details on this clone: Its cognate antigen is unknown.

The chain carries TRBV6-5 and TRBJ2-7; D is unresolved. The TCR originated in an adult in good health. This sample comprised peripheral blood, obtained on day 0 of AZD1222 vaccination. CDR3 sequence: CASSDRTVDYEQYF. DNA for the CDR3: TGTGCCAGCAGCGATCGGACGGTCGACTACGAGCAGTACTTC.